The 22 T cell receptor beta chains in this list originate from one sample, sequenced in a study of T cells in Graves' hyperthyroidism and ophthalmopathy. The CDR3 regions of TCR beta were amplified from RNA transcripts. The TCR CDR3 was amplified in a first-round RT-PCR using the HTBI primer set. A single record per CDR3 protein comes from TCRdb applying MiXCR to the multiplex PCR reads. This table holds 600,000 to 900,000 distinct CDR3 sequences, 16% found once. Sequenced sample: blood. Receptors originate from a man in his late teens or twenties with Graves' hyperthyroidism.

This sequence joins TRBV20-1 and TRBJ1-5, with D unresolved. Germline V gene data show CDR1 as DFQATT and CDR2 as SNEGSKA (reference sequence). V lost 2 bases and J 2 bases, leaving 13 bases between the germline ends. The CDR3 sequence is 15 residues long. In DNA, the CDR3 is TGCAGTGCTAGAACAGAAAGATGGGGCAATCAGCCCCAGCATTTT. This codes for CSARTERWGNQPQHF.

This chain connects TRBV20-1 to TRBJ2-3, with a tentative D call TRBD2 (6 bases). Trimming stripped 3 bases from V and 3 bases from J, with 16 bases between. Per germline, CDR1 DFQATT and CDR2 SNEGSKA (reference sequence). The CDR3 totals 15 residues. DNA for the CDR3: TGCAGTGCTAGTGCTAGGGTAGGGAGGACAGATACGCAGTATTTT. This encodes CSASARVGRTDTQYF.

This sequence joins TRBV12-3 or TRBV12-4 and TRBJ2-4, with no clear D. The CDR3 sequence is 14 residues long. Trimming removed 7 bases from V and 0 bases from J, with 10 bases in between. The CDR3, as DNA: TGTGCCAGCACCTCGAATTTAGCCAAAAACATTCAGTACTTC. This encodes CASTSNLAKNIQYF.

This clonotype was counted at least ten times. The J gene is TRBJ2-7, the V gene TRBV10-3, with TRBD2 identical over 12 bases. The CDR3 contains 13 residues. The germline V gene encodes CDR1 ENHRY and CDR2 SYGVKD. V was clipped by 8 bases and J by 7 bases; unmatched bases: 6. CDR3 DNA: TGTGCCATCCGGGAGGGGACTAGCGGGGAGCAGTACTTC. This gives the protein CAIREGTSGEQYF.

Only a few counts were recorded for this clonotype. The rearrangement links TRBV25-1 to TRBJ2-5, with 8 bases matching TRBD1. The germline V gene has CDR1 MGHDK and CDR2 SYGVNS. The ends lost 0 bases at V and 7 bases at J; junction bases unmatched: 7. There are 15 residues in the CDR3. CDR3 sequence reads: CASSEYAGGEATQYF. The CDR3 region has the DNA TGTGCCAGCAGTGAATACGCAGGGGGCGAGGCGACCCAGTACTTC.

This clonotype was counted many times. The chain joins TRBV7-2 to TRBJ2-1, with 9 bases aligning to TRBD2. This CDR3 spans 17 amino acids. After removal of 0 bases from V and 4 bases from J, the junction contained 7 bases not matched to a gene. Germline V gene data show CDR1 as SGHTA and CDR2 as FQGNSA. CDR3 DNA sequence: TGTGCCAGCAGCTTAGCCCCGCTAGCGGGACCGTACAATGAGCAGTTCTTC. Translated: CASSLAPLAGPYNEQFF.

The DNA of the CDR3 is TGTGCCACCGCACTGCTCAAAAGGAGGGAGACCCAGTACTTC. Protein sequence: CATALLKRRETQYF. The chain joins TRBV15 to TRBJ2-5, with D possibly TRBD2 on 5 matching bases. V dropped 8 bases and J dropped 5 bases, with 18 bases sitting between them. The germline V gene encodes CDR1 LNHNV and CDR2 YYDKDF (reference sequence). The CDR3 spans 14 residues. Drawing the rest from reference TRBV15 and TRBJ2-5, the complete variable domain is DAMVIQNPRYQVTQFGKPVTLSCSQTLNHNVMYWYQQKSSQAPKLLFHYYDKDFNNEADTPDNFQSRRPNTSFCFLDIRSPGLGDTAMYLCATALLKRRETQYFGPGTRLLVL.

The sample holds a few counts of this clonotype. The chain combines TRBV2 with TRBJ2-1, with 8 nucleotides matching TRBD1. The V segment lost 6 bases and the J segment 11 bases; nucleotides outside the gene matches: 15. This CDR3 comprises 15 residues. Germline V lookup: CDR1 SNHLY, CDR2 FYNNEI. DNA for the CDR3: TGTGCCAGCAGCGAGGGGGGACAGGCGGGTAATAAGCAGTTCTTC. Its translation is CASSEGGQAGNKQFF.

The sample holds many counts of this clonotype. V is TRBV6-1 and J is TRBJ1-1; D not resolved. The germline V gene has CDR1 MNHNS and CDR2 SASEGT. V shed 10 bases and J shed 0 bases, with 15 bases lying between them. The CDR3 sequence is 14 residues long. This CDR3 is CATPGWHLNTEAFF. The CDR3 bases are TGTGCCACCCCTGGGTGGCATCTGAACACTGAAGCTTTCTTT.

The chain joins TRBV13 to TRBJ2-7, with D unclear. Germline lookup yields CDR1 PRHDT and CDR2 FYEKMQ (reference sequence). The CDR3 runs to 15 residues. The germline V and J ends were trimmed by 0 bases and 6 bases, with 15 bases remaining between them. The CDR3 DNA reads TGTGCCAGCAGCTTAGGCGCCGGGTCCGATCGCGAGCAGTACTTC. Translated, it gives CASSLGAGSDREQYF. Filled out from reference TRBV13 and TRBJ2-7, the complete variable domain reads AAGVIQSPRHLIKEKRETATLKCYPIPRHDTVYWYQQGPGQDPQFLISFYEKMQSDKGSIPDRFSAQQFSDYHSELNMSSLELGDSALYFCASSLGAGSDREQYFGPGTRLTVT.

This clonotype was seen more than once but under ten times. The chain joins TRBV10-3 to TRBJ1-3, with no clear D. V lost 0 bases and J lost 8, with 11 bases in between. There are 14 residues in the CDR3. Germline V gene lookup returns CDR1 ENHRY and CDR2 SYGVKD. CDR3 nucleotide sequence: TGTGCCATCAGTGAGTCGATGCCGGCGGACACCATATATTTT. Residues: CAISESMPADTIYF.

The chain carries TRBV9 and TRBJ2-3; TRBD2 agrees at 10 bases. The V gene end was trimmed by 0 bases and the J gene end by 3 bases; junction bases not matched to a gene: 7. CDR3 length equals 17 residues. CDR1 SGDLS and CDR2 YYNGEE come from the germline V gene. For the CDR3, the DNA is TGTGCCAGCAGCGTAGAAAGCGGGAGGGGCGGGACAGATACGCAGTATTTT. It encodes CASSVESGRGGTDTQYF.

The chain uses TRBV7-2 and TRBJ2-7; the D gene is possibly TRBD2 (5 bases). The V end lost 5 bases, the J end lost 3 bases, and 17 bases lay between the germline ends. CDR3 size: 15 residues. CDR1 is SGHTA and CDR2 is FQGNSA in the germline V gene. The CDR3: CASSPDGIVGYEQYF. For the CDR3, the DNA is TGTGCCAGCAGCCCCGACGGGATTGTTGGCTACGAGCAGTACTTC.

This clonotype has at least ten counts. The CDR3 spells CSARDLGGHGGNQPQHF. Here the CDR3 DNA reads TGCAGTGCTAGAGATCTAGGGGGGCATGGCGGCAATCAGCCCCAGCATTTT. The V call is TRBV20-1, the J call TRBJ1-5; the D gene is possibly TRBD1 (6 bases). The ends were cut back, 0 bases at V and 2 bases at J, with 17 bases in the middle. Germline CDR1 and CDR2: DFQATT and SNEGSKA (reference sequence). There are 17 residues in the CDR3.

This clonotype was seen only a few times. V gene TRBV12-3 or TRBV12-4 combines with J gene TRBJ1-2, with a weak D call TRBD1 (6 bases). The CDR3 loop spans 14 amino acids. V lost 3 bases and J 4 bases, leaving 12 bases between the germline ends. The CDR3 DNA sequence: TGTGCCAGCAGTTTTGACAGGTTTGGCTATGGCTACACCTTC. Encoded protein: CASSFDRFGYGYTF.

This clonotype was counted only a few times. This chain links TRBV4-3 with TRBJ2-1; D not certain. CDR1 and CDR2 from the germline V gene are LGHNA and YSLEER. The V gene lost 0 bases and the J gene lost 0 bases, with 9 bases spanning the gap. This CDR3 comprises 16 residues. CDR3 DNA: TGCGCCAGCAGCCAAGATTCGGACGCCTCCTACAATGAGCAGTTCTTC. Amino acid sequence: CASSQDSDASYNEQFF.

There are a few counts of this clonotype. The V call is TRBV9, the J call TRBJ2-2; no clear D. Germline V gene sequence: CDR1 SGDLS, CDR2 YYNGEE. This CDR3 has 14 residues. Trimming removed 3 bases at V and 4 bases at J, with 10 bases between. The CDR3 region is CASSGAVVTGELFF. The CDR3 DNA sequence: TGTGCCAGCAGCGGGGCTGTCGTCACCGGGGAGCTGTTTTTT.

Concerning this clonotype: The conserved closing phenylalanine or tryptophan is absent in this CDR3, likely reflecting a read error. The rearrangement joins TRBV2 to TRBJ1-4, with a tentative D call TRBD1 (6 bases). CDR3 length: 13 amino acids. Germline CDR1 SNHLY, CDR2 FYNNEI. The V end lost 11 bases, the J end lost 5 bases, and 15 bases lay between the germline ends. CDR3 nucleotide sequence: TGTGCCGCGGGGGGCAGGGAGAATGAAAAACTGTTTTCT. This translates into CAAGGRENEKLFS.

This clonotype was seen ten or more times. The chain uses TRBV19 and TRBJ2-7; the match to TRBD1 covers 9 bases. The V and J ends lost 3 bases and 4 bases, in that order; junction bases with no gene match: 7. The CDR3 spans 15 residues. Germline loops: CDR1 LNHDA, CDR2 SQIVND (reference sequence). CDR3 residues: CASSIRTGDHYEQYF. For the CDR3, the DNA is TGTGCCAGTAGTATCCGGACAGGGGATCATTACGAGCAGTACTTC.

With regard to this clonotype: This may come from a read error, since a much larger clone is one base off. CDR3 coding DNA: TGCGGTGCCGCTCGGACTAGCAATGAGCAGTTCTTC. Translation: CGAARTSNEQFF. The V call is TRBV20-1, the J call TRBJ2-1; 7 positions agree with TRBD2. The CDR3 is 12 amino acids. From germline, CDR1 is DFQATT and CDR2 SNEGSKA (reference sequence).

This clonotype was counted a few times. The chain recombines TRBV19 with TRBJ1-1; weak D call: TRBD1 (6 bases). The germline V and J ends were trimmed by 0 bases and 10 bases, with 18 bases remaining between them. The CDR3 has 15 residues. Germline CDR1 is LNHDA and CDR2 is SQIVND (reference sequence). The CDR3 is CASSIEAGASKGAFF. DNA of the CDR3: TGTGCCAGTAGTATAGAGGCAGGGGCCTCCAAGGGAGCTTTCTTT.

This clonotype was recorded many times. V is TRBV12-3 or TRBV12-4 and J is TRBJ2-3; 11 nucleotides agree with TRBD2. The length of the CDR3 is 16 residues. V trimming: 3 bases; J trimming: 3 bases; junction bases outside the gene matches: 5. For the CDR3, the DNA is TGTGCCAGCAGTTTTAGCGGGAGGGCTAAGACAGATACGCAGTATTTT. This translates into CASSFSGRAKTDTQYF.